Only a few counts were recorded for the clone carrying this T cell receptor (beta chain). It was RNA transcripts that yielded the amplified TCR beta CDR3 regions. RT-PCR in the first round (using the HTBI primer set) targeted the TCR CDR3. A single record per CDR3 protein comes from TCRdb applying MiXCR to the multiplex PCR reads. The sample contains around 300,000 distinct CDR3 sequences, around 15% of which appear only once. Between the trimmed V and J ends, which lost 0 bases and 0 bases, there was a span of 21 bases. Looked up from germline, CDR1 is MNHNY and CDR2 is SVGAGI (reference sequence). CDR3 length equals 20 residues. The data were obtained in a study of T cells in Graves' hyperthyroidism and ophthalmopathy. Study as a whole: Peripheral blood specimens were obtained at initial diagnosis, prior to any treatment.

The chain couples TRBV6-6 to TRBJ1-3; D not resolved. The sequence came from a woman between 40 and 50 years old with Graves' ophthalmopathy. What was sequenced was blood. The CDR3 here is CASSYSRSDRTLFSGNTIYF. The CDR3 DNA reads as TGTGCCAGCAGTTACTCCCGCTCAGACCGGACTCTATTCTCTGGAAACACCATATATTTT.